This TCR beta chain is drawn from a study of blood T cell repertoires in COVID-19. Study background: COVID-19 samples, acute and convalescent, were from the United States, Italy and Spain. Sample material is recorded as cDNA or gDNA derived from T cells, B-cell-depleted T cells, or PBMCs.

Original methodology: Scientists estimated how many nucleated cells there were by amplifying reference gene primers. Libraries were prepared by immunoSEQ multiplex PCR; TCRdb keeps only in-frame clonotypes and omits some of them. That table furnishes V, J and clone size, whereas the DNA furnished D and trimming. The repertoire holds 27,000 or so clones, with less than 90% as singletons. This CDR3 is 16 amino acids long. V lost 4 bases to trimming and J lost 5 bases; unmatched junction nucleotides: 13. The V gene's germline CDR1 is MNHEY and CDR2 SMNVEV (reference sequence). The sample taken for sequencing was peripheral blood. V and J are TRBV27 and TRBJ2-5; TRBD1 matches at 7 bases. The clonotype comes from a man aged 65 to 79 with active COVID-19. CDR3 sequence reads: CASSYTTTGLKETQYF. In DNA, the CDR3 is TGTGCCAGCAGTTACACTACGACAGGGTTAAAGGAGACCCAGTACTTC.